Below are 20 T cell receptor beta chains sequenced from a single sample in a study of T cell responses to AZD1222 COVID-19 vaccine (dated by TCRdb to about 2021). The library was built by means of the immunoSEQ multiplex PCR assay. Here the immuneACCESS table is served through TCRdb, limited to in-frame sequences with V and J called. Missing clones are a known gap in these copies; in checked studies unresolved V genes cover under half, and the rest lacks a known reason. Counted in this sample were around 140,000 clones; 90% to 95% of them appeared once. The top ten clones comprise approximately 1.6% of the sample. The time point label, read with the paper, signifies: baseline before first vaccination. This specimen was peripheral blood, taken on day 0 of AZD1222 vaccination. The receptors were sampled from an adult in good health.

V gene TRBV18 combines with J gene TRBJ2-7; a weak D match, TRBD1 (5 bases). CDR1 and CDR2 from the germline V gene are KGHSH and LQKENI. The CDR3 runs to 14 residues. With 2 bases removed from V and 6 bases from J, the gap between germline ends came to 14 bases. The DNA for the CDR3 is TGTGCCAGCTCACCAACCCAGGGTTGGGGCGAGCAGTACTTC. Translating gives CASSPTQGWGEQYF.

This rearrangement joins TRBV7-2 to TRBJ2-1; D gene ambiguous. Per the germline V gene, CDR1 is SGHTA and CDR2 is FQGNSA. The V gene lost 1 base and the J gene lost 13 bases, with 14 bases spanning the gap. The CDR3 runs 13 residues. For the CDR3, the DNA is TGTGCCAGCAGCTTAGAGTCTAGTCATCCCCAGTTCTTC. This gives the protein CASSLESSHPQFF.

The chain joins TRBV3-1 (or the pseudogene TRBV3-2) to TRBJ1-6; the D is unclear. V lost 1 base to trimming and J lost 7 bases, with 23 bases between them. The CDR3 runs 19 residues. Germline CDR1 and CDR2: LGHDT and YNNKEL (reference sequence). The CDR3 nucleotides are TGTGCCAGCAGCCAAGTCACAGCCTATTGGCAGGAGATGAATTCACCCCTCCACTTT. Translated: CASSQVTAYWQEMNSPLHF.

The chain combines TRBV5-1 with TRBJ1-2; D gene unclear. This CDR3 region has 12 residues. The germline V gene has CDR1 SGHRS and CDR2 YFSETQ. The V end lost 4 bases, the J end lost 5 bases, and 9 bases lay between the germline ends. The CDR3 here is CASSDQGYGYTF. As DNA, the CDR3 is TGCGCCAGCAGCGACCAAGGGTATGGCTACACCTTC.

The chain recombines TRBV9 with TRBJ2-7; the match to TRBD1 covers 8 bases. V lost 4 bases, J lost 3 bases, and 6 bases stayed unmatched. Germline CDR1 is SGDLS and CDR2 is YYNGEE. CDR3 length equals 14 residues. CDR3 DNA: TGTGCCAGCAGCAAGACAGGGGAAATCTACGAGCAGTACTTC. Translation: CASSKTGEIYEQYF.

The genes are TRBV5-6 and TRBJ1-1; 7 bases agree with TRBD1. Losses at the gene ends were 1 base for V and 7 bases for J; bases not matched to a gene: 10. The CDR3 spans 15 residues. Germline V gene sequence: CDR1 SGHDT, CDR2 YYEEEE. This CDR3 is CASSLNRGWLNEAFF. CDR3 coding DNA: TGTGCCAGCAGCTTGAACAGGGGATGGCTGAATGAAGCTTTCTTT.

CDR3 sequence reads: CASSMDKSSYNEQFF. The DNA of the CDR3 is TGTGCCAGCAGTATGGACAAGAGCTCCTACAATGAGCAGTTCTTC. The chain employs TRBV6-5 and TRBJ2-1; TRBD1 is a possible D gene (5 bases). This CDR3 comprises 15 residues. V was pared by 5 bases and J by 0 bases, with 11 bases between. CDR1 is MNHEY, CDR2 SVGAGI, per germline.

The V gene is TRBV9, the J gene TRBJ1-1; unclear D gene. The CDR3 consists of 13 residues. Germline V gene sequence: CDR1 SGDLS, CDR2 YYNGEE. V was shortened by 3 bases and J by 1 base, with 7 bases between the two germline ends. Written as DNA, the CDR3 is TGTGCCAGCAGCGGGACGAGGAACACTGAAGCTTTCTTT. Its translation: CASSGTRNTEAFF.

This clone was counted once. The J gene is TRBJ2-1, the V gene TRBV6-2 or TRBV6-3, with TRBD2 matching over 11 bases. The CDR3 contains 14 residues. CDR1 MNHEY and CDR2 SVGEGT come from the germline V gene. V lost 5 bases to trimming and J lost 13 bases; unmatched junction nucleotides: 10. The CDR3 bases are TGTGCCAGCAGTACACTAGCGGGAGTGGCTACCCAGTTCTTC. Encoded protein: CASSTLAGVATQFF.

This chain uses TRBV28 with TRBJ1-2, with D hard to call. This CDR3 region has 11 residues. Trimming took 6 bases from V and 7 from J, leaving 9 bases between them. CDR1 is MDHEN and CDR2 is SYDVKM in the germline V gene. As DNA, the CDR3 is TGTGCCAGCAGCCCACCGGGTGGCTACACCTTC. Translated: CASSPPGGYTF.

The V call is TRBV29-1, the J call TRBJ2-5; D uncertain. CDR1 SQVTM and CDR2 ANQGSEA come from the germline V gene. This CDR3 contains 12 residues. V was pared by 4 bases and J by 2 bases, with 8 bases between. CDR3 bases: TGCAGCGTTGGACAAAGACAAGAGACCCAGTACTTC. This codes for CSVGQRQETQYF.

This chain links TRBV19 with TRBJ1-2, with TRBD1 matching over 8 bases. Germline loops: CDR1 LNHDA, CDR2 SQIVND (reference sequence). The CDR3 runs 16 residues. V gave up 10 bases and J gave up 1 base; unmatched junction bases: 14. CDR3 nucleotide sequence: TGTGCCACCGAAGGCGCCGGGACAGGCTTTAACTATGGCTACACCTTC. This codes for CATEGAGTGFNYGYTF.

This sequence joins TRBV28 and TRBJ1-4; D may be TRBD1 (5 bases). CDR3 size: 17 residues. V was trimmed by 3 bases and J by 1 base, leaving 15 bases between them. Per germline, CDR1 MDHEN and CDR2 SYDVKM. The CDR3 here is CASSLPRQIITNEKLFF. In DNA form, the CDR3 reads TGTGCCAGCAGTTTGCCCCGACAGATAATAACTAATGAAAAACTGTTTTTT.

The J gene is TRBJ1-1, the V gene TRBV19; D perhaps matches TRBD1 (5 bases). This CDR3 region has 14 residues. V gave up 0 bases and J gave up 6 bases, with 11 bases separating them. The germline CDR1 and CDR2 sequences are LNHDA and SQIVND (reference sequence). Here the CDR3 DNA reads TGTGCCAGTAGTATAGAAACCGCAGGGTCTGAAGCTTTCTTT. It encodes CASSIETAGSEAFF. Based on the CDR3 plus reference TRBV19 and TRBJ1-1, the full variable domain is DGGITQSPKYLFRKEGQNVTLSCEQNLNHDAMYWYRQDPGQGLRLIYYSQIVNDFQKGDIAEGYSVSREKKESFPLTVTSAQKNPTAFYLCASSIETAGSEAFFGQGTRLTVV.

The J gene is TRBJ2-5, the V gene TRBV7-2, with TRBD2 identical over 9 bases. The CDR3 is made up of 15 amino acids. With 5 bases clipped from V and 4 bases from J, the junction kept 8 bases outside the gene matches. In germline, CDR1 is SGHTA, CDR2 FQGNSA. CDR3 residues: CASSEIAGERETQYF. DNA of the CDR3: TGTGCCAGCAGCGAAATAGCGGGAGAGCGAGAGACCCAGTACTTC.

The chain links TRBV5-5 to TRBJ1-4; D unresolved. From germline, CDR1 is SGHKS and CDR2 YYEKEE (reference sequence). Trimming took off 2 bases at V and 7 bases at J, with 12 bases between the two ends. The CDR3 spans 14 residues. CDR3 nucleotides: TGTGCCAGCAGCTTAGGGTGGGGAGGTGAAAAACTGTTTTTT. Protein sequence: CASSLGWGGEKLFF.

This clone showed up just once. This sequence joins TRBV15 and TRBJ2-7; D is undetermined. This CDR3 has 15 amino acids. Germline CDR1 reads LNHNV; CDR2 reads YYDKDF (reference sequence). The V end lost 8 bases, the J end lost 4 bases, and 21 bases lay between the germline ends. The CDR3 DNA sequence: TGTGCCACCTCAGAGAATGGGCAGGCCTCTTACGAGCAGTACTTC. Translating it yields CATSENGQASYEQYF.

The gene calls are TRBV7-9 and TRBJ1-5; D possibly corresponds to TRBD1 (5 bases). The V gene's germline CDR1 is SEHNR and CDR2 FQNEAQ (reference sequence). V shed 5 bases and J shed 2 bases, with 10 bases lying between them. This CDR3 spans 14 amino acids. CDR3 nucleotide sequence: TGTGCCAGCAGCCCTGACAGCCGCAATCAGCCCCAGCATTTT. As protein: CASSPDSRNQPQHF.

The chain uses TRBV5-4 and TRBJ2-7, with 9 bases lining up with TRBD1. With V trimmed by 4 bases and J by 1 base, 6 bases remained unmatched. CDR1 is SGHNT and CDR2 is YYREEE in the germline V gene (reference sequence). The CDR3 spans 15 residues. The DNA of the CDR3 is TGTGCCAGCAGCCCGCCAGGGACAGGGTCCTACGAGCAGTACTTC. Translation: CASSPPGTGSYEQYF.

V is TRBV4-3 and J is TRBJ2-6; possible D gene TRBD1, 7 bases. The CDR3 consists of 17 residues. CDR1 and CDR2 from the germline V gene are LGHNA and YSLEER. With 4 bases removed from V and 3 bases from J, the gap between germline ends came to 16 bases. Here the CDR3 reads CASSLAGGGGGANVLTF. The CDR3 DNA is TGCGCCAGCAGCCTGGCAGGGGGAGGAGGTGGGGCCAACGTCCTGACTTTC.